This T cell receptor beta chain was sequenced for a study of cytomegalovirus exposure and HLA in healthy donors. TCRdb's table, derived via immunoSEQ multiplex PCR, lists solely in-frame clones and lacks some. Among under 85,000 clones listed, more than 85% were seen once. This clone was seen a single time. The donors formed part of the approximately 120-subject validation cohort, distinct from the approximately 670-subject first cohort. The V end lost 7 bases, the J end lost 1 base, and 13 bases lay between the germline ends. Per germline, CDR1 MNHNS and CDR2 SASEGT. This CDR3 is 14 amino acids long.

Sequencing was performed on PBMCs. The chain couples TRBV6-1 to TRBJ1-1; the D gene is possibly TRBD1 (5 bases). The origin of this receptor is a man between 18 and 35 years old in good health and CMV-seropositive. CDR3 in DNA: TGTGCCAGCAACGACCTTACAGGGAACACTGAAGCTTTCTTT. Encoded protein: CASNDLTGNTEAFF.